This TCR beta chain is drawn from a study of OX40 agonist ivuxolimab in advanced cancers. Across the study: Hepatocellular carcinoma, melanoma, renal cell or head and neck cancer occurred in dose-escalation patients. Partial responses were achieved by three patients, one with hepatocellular carcinoma and two with cutaneous melanoma.

Sequencing was performed with immunoSEQ multiplex PCR; in TCRdb, only in-frame clones are kept and a portion is missing. The data hold some 85,000 clones, with roughly nine tenths observed a single time. V gave up 4 bases and J gave up 1 base, with 13 bases separating them. Germline loops: CDR1 SGHRS, CDR2 YFSETQ. This CDR3 region has 15 residues. The TCR was taken from an adult with an advanced solid tumor such as melanoma, head and neck, liver or kidney cancer. The input for sequencing was CD4+ or CD8+ T cells sorted from blood, taken in a trial of the OX40 agonist ivuxolimab. The chain carries TRBV5-1 and TRBJ2-3; weak D call: TRBD1 (6 bases). The CDR3 reads CASSKTGQRTDTQYF. CDR3 DNA sequence: TGCGCCAGCAGCAAAACTGGACAGCGCACAGATACGCAGTATTTT.